This TCR beta chain was observed in a study of cytotoxic CD8 clonotypes in ibrutinib-treated CLL. Study context: The subjects consisted of 11 to 12 relapsed/refractory and some 14 treatment-naive individuals, with approximately 18 IGHV unmutated.

In regard to this clone: Antigen: not known.

The data were produced by immunoSEQ multiplex PCR, yet TCRdb's version contains in-frame clones alone and is incomplete. The table records approximately 330,000 clones, almost 80% of them present only once. V was pared by 1 base and J by 3 bases, with 9 bases of the junction left unmatched. This CDR3 is 16 amino acids long. Germline values: CDR1 LGHNA, CDR2 YSLEER. General study points: Baseline-level clonality went beyond age-matched healthy donors and moved in step with circulating CD8+ T-cell counts.

The chain combines TRBV4-3 with TRBJ2-7, with 7 nucleotides matching TRBD2. The sequence came from a human donor with chronic lymphocytic leukemia. The sample was PBMCs, taken before ibrutinib treatment. CDR3: CASSQGGRDGSYEQYF. CDR3 DNA sequence: TGCGCCAGCAGCCAAGGGGGGAGGGATGGGAGCTACGAGCAGTACTTC.